The sample holds many counts of the clone carrying this T cell receptor (beta chain). The library targeted TCRbeta and was prepared with unique molecular identifiers. Via MiXCR, TCRdb re-called the PCR reads, giving one row per CDR3 protein. The repertoire holds 190,000 or so distinct CDR3 sequences, approximately 6.6% seen once, with around 2.7% in the top ten. CDR1 is MDHEN, CDR2 SYDVKM, per germline. V lost 6 bases, J lost 2 bases, and 10 bases lay in between. The CDR3 extends over 13 amino acids. This record comes from a study of T-cell reconstitution after alpha-beta-depleted transplantation in children.

The chain couples TRBV28 to TRBJ1-1, with D possibly being TRBD1 (6 bases). Sequences were derived from PBMCs from the stem cell graft donor, sampled from the stem cell graft. The receptor comes from a human donor who donated a stem cell graft to a child with Wiskott-Aldrich syndrome. Here the CDR3 DNA reads TGTGCCAGCAGGCCGGGACACAACACTGAAGCTTTCTTT. It translates to CASRPGHNTEAFF.